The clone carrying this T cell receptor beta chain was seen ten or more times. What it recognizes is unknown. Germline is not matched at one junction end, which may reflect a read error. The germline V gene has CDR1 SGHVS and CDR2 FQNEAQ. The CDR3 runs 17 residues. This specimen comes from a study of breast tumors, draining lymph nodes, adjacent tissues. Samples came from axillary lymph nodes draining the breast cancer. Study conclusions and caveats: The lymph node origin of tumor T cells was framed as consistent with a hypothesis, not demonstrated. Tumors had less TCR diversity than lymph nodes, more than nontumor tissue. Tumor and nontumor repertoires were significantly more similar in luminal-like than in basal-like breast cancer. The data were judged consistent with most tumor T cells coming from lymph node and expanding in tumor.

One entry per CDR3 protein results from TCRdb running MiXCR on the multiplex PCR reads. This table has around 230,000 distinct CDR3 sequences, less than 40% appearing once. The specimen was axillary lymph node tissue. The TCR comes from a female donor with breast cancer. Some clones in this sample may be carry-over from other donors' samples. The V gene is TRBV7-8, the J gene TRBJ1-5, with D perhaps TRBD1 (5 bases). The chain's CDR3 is CASSIANSGISNQPQHF. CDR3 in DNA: TGTGCCAGCAGCATAGCTAATTCAGGGATTAGCAATCAGCCCCAGCATTTT.